Included here is one TCR beta chain sequence, with context. Its target is not known. The source of the sample is a study of T cell responses to AZD1222 COVID-19 vaccine. The CDR3 sequence is 9 residues long. Study-wide results and limits: Regions 160-218 and 743-854 held dominance among vaccine-associated CD4 TCRs, which spanned spike.

Repertoires were generated with immunoSEQ multiplex PCR, while TCRdb's copy carries only in-frame clones and drops some. Of 250,000 to 300,000 clones detected, around 93% appear once; the ten largest clones hold roughly 0.6%. The rearrangement joins TRBV12-2 to TRBJ2-7. TRBV12-2 is noted as a pseudogene. Sample: peripheral blood, taken 28 days after the second AZD1222 dose. The sequence came from an adult who received the AZD1222 COVID-19 vaccine. The CDR3 DNA reads TGTGCAACTGATAGGGAGCAGTACTTC. Its protein product is CATDREQYF.